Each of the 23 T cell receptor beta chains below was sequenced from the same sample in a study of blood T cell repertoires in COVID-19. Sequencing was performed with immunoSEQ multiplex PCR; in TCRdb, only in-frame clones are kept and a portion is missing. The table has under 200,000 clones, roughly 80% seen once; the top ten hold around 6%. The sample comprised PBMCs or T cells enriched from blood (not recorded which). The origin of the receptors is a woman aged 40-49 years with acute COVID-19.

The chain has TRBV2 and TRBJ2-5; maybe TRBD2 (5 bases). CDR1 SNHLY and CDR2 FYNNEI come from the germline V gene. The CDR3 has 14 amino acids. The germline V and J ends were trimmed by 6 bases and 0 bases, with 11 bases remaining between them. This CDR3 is CASSASSNQETQYF. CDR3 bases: TGTGCCAGCAGCGCTTCTAGCAACCAAGAGACCCAGTACTTC.

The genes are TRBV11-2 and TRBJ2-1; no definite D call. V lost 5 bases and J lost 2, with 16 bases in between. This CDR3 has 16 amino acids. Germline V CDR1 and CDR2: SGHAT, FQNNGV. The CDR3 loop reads CASSPRLPGTYNEQFF. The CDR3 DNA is TGTGCCAGCAGCCCCCGACTCCCCGGAACCTACAATGAGCAGTTCTTC.

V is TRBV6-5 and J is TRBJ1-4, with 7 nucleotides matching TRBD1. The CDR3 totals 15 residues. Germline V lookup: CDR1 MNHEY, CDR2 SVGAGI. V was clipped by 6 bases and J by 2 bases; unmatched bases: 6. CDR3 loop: CASRFDRATNEKLFF. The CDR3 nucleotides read TGTGCCAGCAGATTTGACAGGGCGACTAATGAAAAACTGTTTTTT.

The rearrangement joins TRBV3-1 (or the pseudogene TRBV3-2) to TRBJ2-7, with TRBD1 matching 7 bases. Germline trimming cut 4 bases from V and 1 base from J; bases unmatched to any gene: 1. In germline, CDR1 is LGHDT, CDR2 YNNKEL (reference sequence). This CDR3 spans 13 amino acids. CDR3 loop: CASSRDRSYEQYF. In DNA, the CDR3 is TGTGCCAGCAGCCGGGACAGATCCTACGAGCAGTACTTC.

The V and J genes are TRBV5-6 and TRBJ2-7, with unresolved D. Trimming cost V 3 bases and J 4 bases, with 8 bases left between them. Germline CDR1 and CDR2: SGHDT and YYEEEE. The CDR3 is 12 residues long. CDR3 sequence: CASSSGSYEQYV. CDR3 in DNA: TGTGCCAGCAGCTCCGGGTCATACGAGCAGTACGTC.

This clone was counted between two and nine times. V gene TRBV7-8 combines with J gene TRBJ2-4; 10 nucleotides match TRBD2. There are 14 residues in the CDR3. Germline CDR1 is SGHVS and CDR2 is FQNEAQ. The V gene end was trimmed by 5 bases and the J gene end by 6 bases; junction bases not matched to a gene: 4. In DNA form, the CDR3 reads TGTGCCAGCAGCCCTCGGACTAGCGGAAACATTCAGTACTTC. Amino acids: CASSPRTSGNIQYF. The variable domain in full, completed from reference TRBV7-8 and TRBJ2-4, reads GAGVSQSPRYKVAKRGQDVALRCDPISGHVSLFWYQQALGQGPEFLTYFQNEAQLDKSGLPSDRFFAERPEGSVSTLKIQRTQQEDSAVYLCASSPRTSGNIQYFGAGTRLSVL.

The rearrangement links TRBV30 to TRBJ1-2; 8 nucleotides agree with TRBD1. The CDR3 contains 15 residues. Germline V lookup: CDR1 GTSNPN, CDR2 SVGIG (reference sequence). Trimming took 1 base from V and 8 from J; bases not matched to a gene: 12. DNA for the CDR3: TGTGCCTGGAGTGGGACAGGGTATGGGGTAGGAGGCTACACCTTC. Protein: CAWSGTGYGVGGYTF.

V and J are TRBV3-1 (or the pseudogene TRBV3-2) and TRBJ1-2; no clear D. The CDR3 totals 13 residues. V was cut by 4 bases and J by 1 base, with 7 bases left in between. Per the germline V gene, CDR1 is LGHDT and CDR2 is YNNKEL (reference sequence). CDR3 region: CASSPNGNYGYTF. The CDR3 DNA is TGTGCCAGCAGCCCAAACGGTAACTATGGCTACACCTTC.

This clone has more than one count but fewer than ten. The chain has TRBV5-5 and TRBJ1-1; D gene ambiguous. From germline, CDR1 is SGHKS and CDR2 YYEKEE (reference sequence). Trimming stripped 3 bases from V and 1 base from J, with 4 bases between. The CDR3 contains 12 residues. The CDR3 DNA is TGTGCCAGCAGCTCAGGGAACACTGAAGCTTTCTTT. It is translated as CASSSGNTEAFF.

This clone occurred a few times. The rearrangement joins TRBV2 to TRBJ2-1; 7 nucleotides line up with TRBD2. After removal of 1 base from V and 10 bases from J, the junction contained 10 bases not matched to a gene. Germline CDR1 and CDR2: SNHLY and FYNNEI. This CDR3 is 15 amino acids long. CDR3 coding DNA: TGTGCCAGCAGTGAAGATAGCGGGCTCATCAGCGAGCAGTTCTTC. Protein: CASSEDSGLISEQFF. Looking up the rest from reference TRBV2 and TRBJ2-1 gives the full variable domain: EPEVTQTPSHQVTQMGQEVILRCVPISNHLYFYWYRQILGQKVEFLVSFYNNEISEKSEIFDDQFSVERPDGSNFTLKIRSTKLEDSAMYFCASSEDSGLISEQFFGPGTRLTVL.

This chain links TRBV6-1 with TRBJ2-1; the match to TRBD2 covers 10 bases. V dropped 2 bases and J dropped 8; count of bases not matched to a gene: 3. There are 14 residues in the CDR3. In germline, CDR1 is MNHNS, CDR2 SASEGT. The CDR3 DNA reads TGTGCCAGCAGTGAATCTAGCGGGAGCGATGAGCAGTTCTTC. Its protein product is CASSESSGSDEQFF.

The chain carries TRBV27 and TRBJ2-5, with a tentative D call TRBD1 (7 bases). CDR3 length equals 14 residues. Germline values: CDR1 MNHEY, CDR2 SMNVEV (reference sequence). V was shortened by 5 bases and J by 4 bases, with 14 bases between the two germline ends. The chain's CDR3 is CASSPQGGTETQYF. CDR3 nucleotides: TGTGCCAGCAGTCCCCAGGGGGGAACAGAGACCCAGTACTTC.

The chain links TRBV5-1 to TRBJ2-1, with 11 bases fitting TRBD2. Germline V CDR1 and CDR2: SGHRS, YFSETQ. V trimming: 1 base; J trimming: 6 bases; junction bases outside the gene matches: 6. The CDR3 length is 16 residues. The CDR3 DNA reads TGCGCCAGCAGCTTGACTAGCGGGAGCTTTTTCAATGAGCAGTTCTTC. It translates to CASSLTSGSFFNEQFF.

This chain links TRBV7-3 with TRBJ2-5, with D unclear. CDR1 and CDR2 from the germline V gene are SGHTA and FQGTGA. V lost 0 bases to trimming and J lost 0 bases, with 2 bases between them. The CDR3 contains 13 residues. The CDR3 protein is CASSLTDQETQYF. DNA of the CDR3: TGTGCCAGCAGCTTAACCGACCAAGAGACCCAGTACTTC. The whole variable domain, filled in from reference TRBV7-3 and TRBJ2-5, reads GAGVSQTPSNKVTEKGKYVELRCDPISGHTALYWYRQSLGQGPEFLIYFQGTGAADDSGLPNDRFFAVRPEGSVSTLKIQRTERGDSAVYLCASSLTDQETQYFGPGTRLLVL.

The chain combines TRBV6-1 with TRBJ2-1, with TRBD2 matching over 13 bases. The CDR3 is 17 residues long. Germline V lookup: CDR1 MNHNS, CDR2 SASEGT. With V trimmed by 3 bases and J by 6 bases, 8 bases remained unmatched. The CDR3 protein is CASSDRTSGRSLNEQFF. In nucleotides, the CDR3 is TGTGCCAGCAGTGACAGGACTAGCGGGAGATCTCTCAATGAGCAGTTCTTC.

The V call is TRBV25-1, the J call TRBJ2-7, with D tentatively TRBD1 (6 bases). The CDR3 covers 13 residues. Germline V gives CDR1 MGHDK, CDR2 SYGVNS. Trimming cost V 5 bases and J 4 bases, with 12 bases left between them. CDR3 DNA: TGTGCCAGCAGTCAGGGACATAGATACGAGCAGTACTTC. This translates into CASSQGHRYEQYF.

The CDR3 protein is CASSLGPQGPEEKLFF. The CDR3 nucleotides read TGTGCCAGCAGCTTAGGCCCCCAGGGCCCCGAAGAAAAACTGTTTTTT. The chain recombines TRBV7-9 with TRBJ1-4; D may be TRBD1 (5 bases). V was pared by 1 base and J by 8 bases, with 17 bases between. The CDR3 is made up of 16 amino acids. Germline V gene data show CDR1 as SEHNR and CDR2 as FQNEAQ (reference sequence).

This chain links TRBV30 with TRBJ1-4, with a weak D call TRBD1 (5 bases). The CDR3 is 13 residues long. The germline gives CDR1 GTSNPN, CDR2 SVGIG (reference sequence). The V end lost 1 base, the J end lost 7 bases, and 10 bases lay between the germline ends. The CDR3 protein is CAWSGGTAEKLFF. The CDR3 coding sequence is TGTGCCTGGAGTGGCGGGACTGCTGAAAAACTGTTTTTT.

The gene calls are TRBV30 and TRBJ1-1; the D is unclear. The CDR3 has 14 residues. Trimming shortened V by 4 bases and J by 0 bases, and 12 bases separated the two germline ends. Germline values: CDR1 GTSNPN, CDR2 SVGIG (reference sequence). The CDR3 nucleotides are TGTGCCTGGATTTACGGAGCCATGAACACTGAAGCTTTCTTT. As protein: CAWIYGAMNTEAFF. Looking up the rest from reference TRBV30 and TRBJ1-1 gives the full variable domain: SQTIHQWPATLVQPVGSPLSLECTVEGTSNPNLYWYRQAAGRGLQLLFYSVGIGQISSEVPQNLSASRPQDRQFILSSKKLLLSDSGFYLCAWIYGAMNTEAFFGQGTRLTVV.

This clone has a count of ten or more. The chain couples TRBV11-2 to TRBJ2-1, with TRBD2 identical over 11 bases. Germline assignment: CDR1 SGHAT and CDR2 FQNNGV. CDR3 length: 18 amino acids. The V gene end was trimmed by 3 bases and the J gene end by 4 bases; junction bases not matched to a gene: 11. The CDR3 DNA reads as TGTGCCAGCAGCTTCTTCTATGTTGGGACTAGCGGTTACAATGAGCAGTTCTTC. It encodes CASSFFYVGTSGYNEQFF.

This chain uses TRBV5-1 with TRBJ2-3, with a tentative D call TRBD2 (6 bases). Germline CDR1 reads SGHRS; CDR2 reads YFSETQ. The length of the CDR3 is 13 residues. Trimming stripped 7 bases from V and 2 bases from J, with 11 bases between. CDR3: CASSSDNTDTQYF. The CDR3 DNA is TGCGCCAGCTCTAGCGACAACACAGATACGCAGTATTTT. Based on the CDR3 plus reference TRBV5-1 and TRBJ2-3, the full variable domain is KAGVTQTPRYLIKTRGQQVTLSCSPISGHRSVSWYQQTPGQGLQFLFEYFSETQRNKGNFPGRFSGRQFSNSRSEMNVSTLELGDSALYLCASSSDNTDTQYFGPGTRLTVL.

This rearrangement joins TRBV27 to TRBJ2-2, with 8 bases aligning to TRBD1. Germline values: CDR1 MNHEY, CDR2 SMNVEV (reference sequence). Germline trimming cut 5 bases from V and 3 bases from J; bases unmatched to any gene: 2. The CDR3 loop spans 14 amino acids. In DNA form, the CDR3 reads TGTGCCAGCAGTCAGGGGGCTTACACCGGGGAGCTGTTTTTT. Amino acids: CASSQGAYTGELFF.

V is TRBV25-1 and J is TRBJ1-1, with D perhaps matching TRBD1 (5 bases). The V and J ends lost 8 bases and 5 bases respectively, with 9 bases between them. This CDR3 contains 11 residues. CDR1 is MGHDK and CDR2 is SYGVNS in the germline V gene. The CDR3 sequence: CASGGETEAFF. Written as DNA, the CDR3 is TGTGCCAGCGGGGGGGAAACTGAAGCTTTCTTT.